This TCR beta chain was identified during a study of T cell clusters in autoimmune cytopenias (dated by TCRdb to between 2019 and 2020). As for the study more broadly: A median TRB sequencing depth of 50,000 or so reads per sample was reached, and a median of around 2,500 distinct TRB clonotypes per sample was obtained. The study aimed to test whether autoimmune cytopenia patients carry a disease-specific immune repertoire signature usable as a blood-based biomarker. Peripheral blood TRB and IGH repertoires were sequenced in autoimmune cytopenia patients at active disease and during treatment follow-up, alongside healthy, CLL and autoimmune hepatitis controls. General findings and caveats noted by the study authors: TRB repertoire shifts, with less even repertoires observed in secondary cytopenia and CLL, were mostly attributed to lymphoma bias rather than autoimmunity. The T cell clusters were defined only in silico, and the functional role of the clusters still needed to be validated experimentally. GLIPH results suggested that primary autoimmune cytopenia patients were missing physiological T cell clusters, with 50 or so clusters found only in healthy donors compared with some 15 found only in patients. Almost three-fold more exclusive TRB clusters were observed in healthy donors than in active autoimmune hepatitis patients, consistent with an autoimmunity-wide signature. The cluster-lack signature was not seen for secondary cytopenia versus CLL, apparently masked by the dominant lymphoma-associated repertoire.

The germline V gene gives CDR1 as SGHDN and CDR2 as FVKESK. The CDR3 measures 16 amino acids from cysteine to phenylalanine. No DNA is given. TRB rearrangements were amplified by multiplex PCR following a touch-down protocol, with the TRB-A and TRB-B primer pools mixed in one tube. Two consecutive PCR reactions with Phusion HS II polymerase added Illumina adapters and sample indices to the amplicons. The amplicons were gel-purified using the NucleoSpin Gel and PCR Clean-up kit, after which quantification was performed by Qubit and quality was checked on an Agilent 2100 Bioanalyzer. Sequencing of the libraries was performed on an Illumina MiSeq with 600-cycle, single-indexed, paired-end runs. Concerning the study's data processing: TRB reads were aligned and assembled with MiXCR version 2.1.12 using the default MiXCR reference library. A clone was defined by each unique CDR3 nucleotide sequence, and the analysis included only productive sequences supported by at least two reads. Alpha-parameterized diversity profiles (alpha 0 to 5), including the Shannon (alpha 1) and Simpson (alpha 2) indices, were computed with an R script to assess repertoire diversity. Combinatorial TRB VJ usage was calculated with the tcR package and was compared between cohorts by principal component analysis performed with ade4. GLIPH clustering of TCRbeta CDR3s was carried out on cohort pairs matched by age and read depth, and cluster frequencies were compared by Wilcoxon test. Following reprocessing of the reads by TCRdb, the data hold one row per CDR3 protein sequence and no DNA is available. The V and J calls were not made by the authors but by TCRdb's processing. The sample table on file contains fewer than 3,000 distinct CDR3 sequences. The biggest ten clones account for about a third of the sample.

TRB amplification used about 230 ng of peripheral blood genomic DNA, 41,000 or so genome equivalents, per sample. About this clonotype itself: Its antigen target is currently unknown.

The sequencing input was peripheral blood. The sequence came from a human donor with an autoimmune cytopenia, with autoimmune hepatitis or in good health (not recorded which). The chain employs TRBV14 and TRBJ2-2; TCRdb returns TRBD1, unconfirmable since there is no DNA. CDR3 protein: CASSQLGLGNAGELFF.